This record concerns one T cell receptor (beta chain) sequence. Its binding antigen is unknown. No much larger clone is present one base from it, and per-base qualities are unavailable. The sample originates from a study of T cell changes during pregnancy in multiple sclerosis (dated by TCRdb to the late 2010s). Background for the entire study: Changes in the T cell repertoire over the course of pregnancy were examined in this study in women with multiple sclerosis.

The CDR3 covers 15 residues, taking in both the cysteine and the phenylalanine. Kept here is only the CDR3 DNA, which spans 45 bases and is read in frame from base 1. V is cut back by 1 base and J by 1 base, with 0 bases in the junction unmatched. CDR1 and CDR2 were assigned from the germline V gene (reference sequence) as LNHNV and YYDKDF. Library construction relied on the immunoSEQ multiplex PCR assay. Sourced from immuneACCESS, this table was stored by TCRdb with only in-frame sequences that have V and J called. A share of the clones is absent; for the studies checked, an unresolved V gene accounts for under half, and the remainder has no known explanation. This sample lists roughly 88,000 clones; roughly nine tenths were detected once. The ten largest clones add up to over 1.5% of the sample.

The V and J genes are TRBV15 and TRBJ1-5; the central 8 bases match TRBD1. The TCR was taken from a female donor with multiple sclerosis, enrolled in a pregnancy study. Here the sequenced sample was peripheral blood, taken in the first trimester of pregnancy. The sequenced DNA: TGTGCCACCAGCAGAGGGACAGGGAGCAATCAGCCCCAGCATTTT. The encoded protein is CATSRGTGSNQPQHF.